Presented here are 16 T cell receptor beta chains from one specimen sequenced in a study of T cell repertoires in cytomegalovirus infection. Antigens of these TCRs are unknown. TCRdb processed the reads anew with MiXCR; each CDR3 protein has one entry. The table has 800,000 to 950,000 distinct CDR3 sequences, over 25% seen once. The sample consisted of cultured CD8+ T cells from PBMCs, taken from culture after CMV antigen stimulation. The receptors were gathered from a human donor in good health (CMV status not recorded). Some clones in this sample may be carry-over from other donors' samples.

The rearrangement uses TRBV10-1 and TRBJ1-1; possibly TRBD1 for D (5 bases). CDR3 length: 15 residues. The V and J ends lost 2 bases and 3 bases respectively, with 13 bases between them. The germline CDR1 and CDR2 sequences are WNHNN and SYGVQD (reference sequence). The DNA for the CDR3 is TGCGCCAGCAGTGAGATGGCGGGACCCTACACTGAAGCTTTCTTT. It is translated as CASSEMAGPYTEAFF.

The rearrangement links TRBV7-9 to TRBJ1-2; D unresolved. Germline V CDR1 and CDR2: SEHNR, FQNEAQ (reference sequence). The CDR3 runs to 15 residues. V was clipped by 4 bases and J by 4 bases, with 16 bases between them. The CDR3 sequence is CASSSDLDRPYGYTF. The CDR3 DNA reads TGTGCCAGCAGCTCAGACTTAGACCGGCCCTATGGCTACACCTTC.

The rearrangement uses TRBV6-6 and TRBJ2-5; D unclear. V lost 6 bases and J 3 bases, leaving 11 bases between the germline ends. CDR1 is MNHNY and CDR2 is SVGAGI in the germline V gene (reference sequence). This CDR3 spans 13 amino acids. This CDR3 reads CASRPDAEETQYF. CDR3 DNA sequence: TGTGCCAGCAGACCGGACGCGGAAGAGACCCAGTACTTC.

This clonotype was observed many times. The chain has TRBV7-8 and TRBJ2-1, with 14 positions matching TRBD2. J lost 7 bases, V lost 2 bases, and 4 bases had no gene match. The CDR3 runs to 16 residues. Per germline, CDR1 SGHVS and CDR2 FQNEAQ. The CDR3 here is CASSLRTSGGNNEQFF. The CDR3 DNA is TGTGCCAGCAGCTTAAGGACTAGCGGGGGGAATAATGAGCAGTTCTTC.

This clonotype was recorded a few times. The chain recombines TRBV6-5 with TRBJ1-5; D gene ambiguous. Germline lookup yields CDR1 MNHEY and CDR2 SVGAGI. The CDR3 contains 16 residues. V dropped 0 bases and J dropped 6 bases, with 15 bases sitting between them. The CDR3 is CASSYSAEGSGQPQHF. CDR3 sequence (DNA): TGTGCCAGCAGTTACTCGGCCGAGGGATCGGGTCAGCCCCAGCATTTT.

The genes are TRBV12-3 or TRBV12-4 and TRBJ2-7; D gene unclear. V lost 7 bases and J 6 bases, leaving 7 bases between the germline ends. The CDR3 has 10 amino acids. The chain's CDR3 is CASMSREQYF. CDR3 coding DNA: TGTGCCAGCATGTCTCGCGAGCAGTACTTC.

This sequence joins TRBV7-8 and TRBJ2-3; no reliable D call. The CDR3 is 16 residues long. V was clipped by 5 bases and J by 2 bases, with 17 bases between them. Germline loops: CDR1 SGHVS, CDR2 FQNEAQ. This CDR3 reads CASSPRIGAFTDTQYF. In DNA form, the CDR3 reads TGTGCCAGCAGCCCGCGAATTGGCGCATTCACAGATACGCAGTATTTT. The full variable domain, with the rest looked up from reference TRBV7-8 and TRBJ2-3, is GAGVSQSPRYKVAKRGQDVALRCDPISGHVSLFWYQQALGQGPEFLTYFQNEAQLDKSGLPSDRFFAERPEGSVSTLKIQRTQQEDSAVYLCASSPRIGAFTDTQYFGPGTRLTVL.

Only a few counts were recorded for this clonotype. This chain links TRBV27 with TRBJ2-2; perhaps D is TRBD1 or TRBD2 (5 bases each). V lost 4 bases, J lost 7 bases, and 22 bases lay in between. The CDR3 is 17 residues long. CDR1 is MNHEY, CDR2 SMNVEV, per germline (reference sequence). Here the CDR3 DNA reads TGTGCCAGCAGTTCTACCGGGACGCCAGGAGTGCGCGGGGAGCTGTTTTTT. Its protein is CASSSTGTPGVRGELFF.

The chain carries TRBV2 and TRBJ1-1; D is possibly TRBD1 (5 bases). The CDR3 is 12 amino acids. V shed 11 bases and J shed 4 bases, with 14 bases lying between them. The germline V gene encodes CDR1 SNHLY and CDR2 FYNNEI. The CDR3 loop is CALAGRGTEAFF. The CDR3 coding sequence is TGTGCCTTAGCGGGAAGGGGCACTGAAGCTTTCTTT.

In this sample, this clonotype turned up a few times. The chain employs TRBV7-2 and TRBJ2-5; D remains ambiguous. The ends were cut back, 5 bases at V and 0 bases at J, with 13 bases in the middle. CDR3 length: 15 amino acids. Germline CDR1 is SGHTA and CDR2 is FQGNSA. DNA of the CDR3: TGTGCCAGCAGCCCCTACTCGGCGTACCAAGAGACCCAGTACTTC. Translated: CASSPYSAYQETQYF.

The rearrangement links TRBV11-2 to TRBJ1-6; the D is unclear. The CDR3 has 19 residues. CDR1 is SGHAT and CDR2 is FQNNGV in the germline V gene. Trimming shortened V by 0 bases and J by 0 bases, and 15 bases separated the two germline ends. The CDR3 region has the DNA TGTGCCAGCAGCTTAGAATTCGGACTTCCGAGCTCCTATAATTCACCCCTCCACTTT. Residues: CASSLEFGLPSSYNSPLHF.

The chain couples TRBV6-5 to TRBJ2-3; D is unresolved. Germline loops: CDR1 MNHEY, CDR2 SVGAGI. The CDR3 covers 14 residues. V shed 0 bases and J shed 3 bases, with 7 bases lying between them. The CDR3 reads CASSYSTATDTQYF. CDR3 nucleotides: TGTGCCAGCAGTTACTCGACGGCGACAGATACGCAGTATTTT.

CDR3: CASSLAATEHSNQPQHF. The CDR3 DNA sequence: TGTGCCAGCAGTTTAGCGGCCACAGAGCATAGCAATCAGCCCCAGCATTTT. The chain employs TRBV12-3 or TRBV12-4 and TRBJ1-5; no reliable D call. Trimming removed 0 bases at V and 0 bases at J, with 12 bases between. This CDR3 region has 17 residues.

J is TRBJ1-1 and V is TRBV14; D gene ambiguous. The germline V and J ends were trimmed by 1 base and 11 bases, with 11 bases remaining between them. Looked up from germline, CDR1 is SGHDN and CDR2 is FVKESK. This CDR3 has 12 residues. The CDR3 protein is CASSQGKWEAFF. CDR3 DNA: TGTGCCAGCAGCCAAGGTAAATGGGAGGCTTTCTTT.

J is TRBJ2-7 and V is TRBV11-2; 10 bases match TRBD2. The V segment lost 0 bases and the J segment 6 bases; nucleotides outside the gene matches: 8. Germline V gene data show CDR1 as SGHAT and CDR2 as FQNNGV. This CDR3 contains 16 residues. The CDR3 here is CASSLEAGGSRSEQYV. Here the CDR3 DNA reads TGTGCCAGCAGCTTAGAAGCGGGGGGGAGTAGGTCCGAGCAGTACGTC.

The rearrangement joins TRBV9 to TRBJ1-1; TRBD1 aligns across 10 bases. Germline CDR1 reads SGDLS; CDR2 reads YYNGEE. This CDR3 spans 17 amino acids. The J segment lost 4 bases and the V segment lost 0 bases, leaving 9 bases of the junction unmatched. This CDR3 reads CASSVVERQGAGTEAFF. Written as DNA, the CDR3 is TGTGCCAGCAGCGTAGTAGAAAGACAGGGGGCGGGCACTGAAGCTTTCTTT.